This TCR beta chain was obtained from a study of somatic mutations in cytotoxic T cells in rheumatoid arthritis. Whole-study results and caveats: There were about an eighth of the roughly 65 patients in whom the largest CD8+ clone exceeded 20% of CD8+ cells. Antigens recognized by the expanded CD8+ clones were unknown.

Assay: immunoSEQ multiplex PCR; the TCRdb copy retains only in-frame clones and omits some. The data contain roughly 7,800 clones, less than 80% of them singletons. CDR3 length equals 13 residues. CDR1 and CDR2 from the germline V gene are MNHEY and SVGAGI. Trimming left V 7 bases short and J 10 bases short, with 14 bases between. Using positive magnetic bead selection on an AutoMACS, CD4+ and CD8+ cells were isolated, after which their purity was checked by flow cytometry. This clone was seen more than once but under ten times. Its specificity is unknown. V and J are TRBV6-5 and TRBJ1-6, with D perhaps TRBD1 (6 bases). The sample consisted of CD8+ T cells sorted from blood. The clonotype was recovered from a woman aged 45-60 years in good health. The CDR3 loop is CASTQGPHSPLHF. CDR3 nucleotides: TGTGCCAGCACACAGGGTCCTCACTCACCCCTCCACTTT.